This T cell receptor (beta chain) originates from a study of tumor-infiltrating lymphocytes in primary liver carcinoma. Total RNA amounting to around 540 ng was the source from which TCR beta cDNA was made with a constant-region primer. The TCR beta library was amplified through three nested multiplex PCR rounds in a modified ARM-PCR procedure. Each of the first two PCR rounds ran about 9 cycles with TRBV1-TRBV30 forward and C-beta reverse primers. MiXCR, applied by TCRdb to the multiplex PCR reads, yields one record per CDR3 protein. This table has 100,000 to 150,000 distinct CDR3 sequences, 55% to 75% appearing once. The CDR3 loop spans 13 amino acids. V was trimmed by 8 bases and J by 1 base, leaving 14 bases between them. Germline V CDR1 and CDR2: SQVTM, ANQGSEA. Without any cell sorting, roughly 17-31 mg of bulk tissue yielded co-extracted RNA and DNA. Chronic HBV infection was present, with no prior treatment.

Sequenced input: liver tumor tissue from sampling region 3. This sample's subset: tumor region T3, left-lateral pole. The chain recombines TRBV29-1 with TRBJ1-1; no clear D. The sequence came from a woman aged 55-70 years with primary liver carcinoma and hepatitis B virus infection. The chain's CDR3 is CSSRRQGNTEAFF. In DNA form, the CDR3 reads TGCAGCTCCCGGAGACAAGGGAACACTGAAGCTTTCTTT.